Below are 24 T cell receptor beta chains sequenced from a single sample in a study of blood T cell repertoires in COVID-19. Assay: immunoSEQ multiplex PCR; the TCRdb copy retains only in-frame clones and omits some. This sample carries 300,000 to 400,000 clones, more than 70% of them seen once, and the ten largest clones take roughly 1.2%. The material sequenced was PBMCs or T cells enriched from blood (not recorded which). These TCRs come from a young woman who had recovered from COVID-19.

V is TRBV28 and J is TRBJ2-5; TRBD1 agrees at 9 bases. Germline V CDR1 and CDR2: MDHEN, SYDVKM. After removal of 3 bases from V and 4 bases from J, the junction contained 9 bases not matched to a gene. The CDR3 consists of 16 residues. The CDR3 nucleotides read TGTGCCAGCAGTTTGGGGGACAGGGTTGACGGAGAGACCCAGTACTTC. Translation gives CASSLGDRVDGETQYF.

The chain has TRBV4-3 and TRBJ2-7; 7 bases match TRBD2. This CDR3 contains 17 residues. In germline, CDR1 is LGHNA, CDR2 YSLEER. Trimming at V came to 4 bases and at J to 0 bases, leaving 12 bases not matched to a gene. CDR3: CASSPARGSGASYEQYF. The CDR3 DNA is TGCGCCAGCAGCCCTGCGCGTGGGAGCGGGGCCTCCTACGAGCAGTACTTC.

This rearrangement joins TRBV7-2 to TRBJ2-7; TRBD1 matches at 7 bases. The germline gives CDR1 SGHTA, CDR2 FQGNSA. The CDR3 runs 15 residues. Trimming removed 2 bases from V and 1 base from J; junction bases left unmatched: 5. This CDR3 reads CASSLTGQLSYEQYF. The CDR3 DNA follows: TGTGCCAGCAGCTTAACGGGACAGTTATCCTACGAGCAGTACTTC.

The V and J genes are TRBV12-5 and TRBJ2-1; 13 bases fit TRBD2. CDR1 and CDR2 from the germline V gene are LGHNT and FRNRAP. The CDR3 consists of 16 residues. After removal of 1 base from V and 8 bases from J, the junction contained 5 bases not matched to a gene. The chain's CDR3 is CASGLGGLAGRDEQFF. The CDR3 DNA follows: TGTGCTAGTGGTTTGGGGGGACTAGCGGGGCGGGATGAGCAGTTCTTC. The entire variable domain, with the rest obtained from reference TRBV12-5 and TRBJ2-1, is as follows: DARVTQTPRHKVTEMGQEVTMRCQPILGHNTVFWYRQTMMQGLELLAYFRNRAPLDDSGMPKDRFSAEMPDATLATLKIQPSEPRDSAVYFCASGLGGLAGRDEQFFGPGTRLTVL.

The chain combines TRBV2 with TRBJ1-6, with D unclear. The germline V gene encodes CDR1 SNHLY and CDR2 FYNNEI. This CDR3 comprises 16 residues. V was clipped by 7 bases and J by 0 bases, with 13 bases between them. CDR3: CASIERRSSYNSPLHF. As DNA, the CDR3 is TGTGCCAGCATCGAGAGGCGGAGCTCCTATAATTCACCCCTCCACTTT.

In its sample, this clone was seen a few times. The V call is TRBV2, the J call TRBJ2-7; 8 bases are shared with TRBD1. Germline trimming cut 5 bases from V and 1 base from J; bases unmatched to any gene: 4. This CDR3 is built from 14 residues. CDR1 SNHLY and CDR2 FYNNEI come from the germline V gene. CDR3: CASSNTGGSYEQYF. DNA of the CDR3: TGTGCCAGCAGTAACACAGGGGGTTCCTACGAGCAGTACTTC.

The chain joins TRBV5-4 to TRBJ2-1; perhaps TRBD2 as D (5 bases). This CDR3 is 11 amino acids long. Germline V gene data show CDR1 as SGHNT and CDR2 as YYREEE (reference sequence). Trimming left V 5 bases short and J 11 bases short, with 11 bases between. CDR3 nucleotides: TGTGCCAGCAGTCGGGATGTTAAGCAGTTCTTC. Protein sequence: CASSRDVKQFF.

This clone is a singleton in its sample. The J gene is TRBJ1-2, the V gene TRBV7-9; D might be TRBD1 (6 bases). CDR1 SEHNR and CDR2 FQNEAQ come from the germline V gene (reference sequence). This CDR3 contains 14 residues. The V end lost 5 bases, the J end lost 7 bases, and 17 bases lay between the germline ends. DNA of the CDR3: TGTGCCAGCAGCCGCGGCGGGGGCGATTTTGGCTACACCTTC. Translating it yields CASSRGGGDFGYTF.

This clone was recorded only once. This sequence joins TRBV13 and TRBJ2-7; TRBD2 aligns across 8 bases. In germline, CDR1 is PRHDT, CDR2 FYEKMQ (reference sequence). This CDR3 comprises 16 residues. With 5 bases clipped from V and 2 bases from J, the junction kept 11 bases outside the gene matches. The CDR3 is CASSGRAGERPYEQYF. The CDR3 coding sequence is TGTGCCAGCAGCGGCCGAGCGGGGGAACGACCCTACGAGCAGTACTTC.

The CDR3 loop is CASSAQSGGELFF. CDR3 in DNA: TGTGCCAGCAGCGCCCAGTCGGGCGGGGAGCTGTTTTTT. The V call is TRBV9, the J call TRBJ2-2; unclear D gene. The CDR3 extends over 13 amino acids. Germline lookup yields CDR1 SGDLS and CDR2 YYNGEE. Trimming pared 3 bases from V and 7 bases from J, leaving 10 bases between.

The chain combines TRBV19 with TRBJ2-6, with 8 bases identical to TRBD1. Germline loops: CDR1 LNHDA, CDR2 SQIVND (reference sequence). The trim removed 3 bases at V and 2 bases at J, leaving 12 bases unmatched. The CDR3 spans 19 residues. The chain's CDR3 is CASSIFRQGTLPGANVLTF. The CDR3 DNA reads TGTGCCAGTAGTATCTTCAGACAGGGGACCTTGCCTGGGGCCAACGTCCTGACTTTC.

The chain carries TRBV15 and TRBJ2-1; possible D gene TRBD2, 5 bases. The CDR3 sequence is 16 residues long. Trimming left V 0 bases short and J 0 bases short, with 9 bases between. Germline lookup yields CDR1 LNHNV and CDR2 YYDKDF (reference sequence). Here the CDR3 DNA reads TGTGCCACCAGCAGAGATTCAACTAGCTCCTACAATGAGCAGTTCTTC. It translates to CATSRDSTSSYNEQFF.

This chain connects TRBV19 to TRBJ1-1; perhaps TRBD1 as D (6 bases). The ends were cut back, 5 bases at V and 0 bases at J, with 16 bases in the middle. The CDR3 spans 16 residues. Per germline, CDR1 LNHDA and CDR2 SQIVND (reference sequence). CDR3 sequence: CASSRAPGHMNTEAFF. DNA for the CDR3: TGTGCCAGTAGTCGAGCCCCGGGACATATGAACACTGAAGCTTTCTTT.

This chain joins TRBV7-3 and TRBJ2-7; 9 nucleotides align to TRBD1. Per germline, CDR1 SGHTA and CDR2 FQGTGA. V shed 5 bases and J 5 bases; nucleotides not matched to a gene: 13. The length of the CDR3 is 16 residues. CDR3 protein: CASSPGQGRIPNEQYF. The CDR3 region has the DNA TGTGCCAGCAGCCCGGGACAGGGAAGAATACCGAACGAGCAGTACTTC.

V is TRBV7-3 and J is TRBJ2-3, with D maybe TRBD2 (5 bases). Germline V lookup: CDR1 SGHTA, CDR2 FQGTGA. The ends were cut back, 3 bases at V and 3 bases at J, with 10 bases in the middle. CDR3 length: 14 amino acids. The CDR3 reads CASSFRPGTDTQYF. The CDR3 DNA sequence: TGTGCCAGCAGCTTTCGCCCGGGAACAGATACGCAGTATTTT.

The gene calls are TRBV6-5 and TRBJ1-1; no firm D call. The V gene's germline CDR1 is MNHEY and CDR2 SVGAGI. Trimming pared 10 bases from V and 0 bases from J, leaving 9 bases between. The CDR3 extends over 12 amino acids. CDR3 DNA sequence: TGTGCCACCCGCGGCCTGAACACTGAAGCTTTCTTT. Its translation: CATRGLNTEAFF.

The chain joins TRBV25-1 to TRBJ1-6; possible D gene TRBD1, 5 bases. Between the trimmed V and J ends, which lost 2 bases and 5 bases, there was a span of 16 bases. Germline V lookup: CDR1 MGHDK, CDR2 SYGVNS. This CDR3 spans 17 amino acids. As DNA, the CDR3 is TGTGCCAGCAGTGAAAGACCCAGGGTACTGGATAATTCACCCCTCCACTTT. The encoded protein is CASSERPRVLDNSPLHF.

The chain links TRBV2 to TRBJ1-6, with 9 bases that match TRBD1. The trim removed 5 bases at V and 11 bases at J, leaving 4 bases unmatched. The CDR3 is 13 amino acids. The germline V gene has CDR1 SNHLY and CDR2 FYNNEI. For the CDR3, the DNA is TGTGCCAGCAGTCTCGGGACAGGGACACCCCTCCACTTT. Its translation is CASSLGTGTPLHF.

This clone was detected only once. The chain employs TRBV14 and TRBJ1-2, with D tentatively TRBD1 (6 bases). Germline V gene data show CDR1 as SGHDN and CDR2 as FVKESK. This CDR3 is built from 13 residues. V lost 4 bases and J lost 5, with 11 bases in between. The CDR3 loop reads CASSRQAVYGYTF. The CDR3 DNA is TGTGCCAGCAGCCGACAGGCGGTATATGGCTACACCTTC.

This clone turned up a few times. V gene TRBV5-4 combines with J gene TRBJ1-3; D is possibly TRBD1 (5 bases). This CDR3 contains 14 residues. The V gene lost 2 bases and the J gene lost 5 bases, with 11 bases spanning the gap. Germline V gives CDR1 SGHNT, CDR2 YYREEE (reference sequence). CDR3 sequence: CASSFAGGRNTIYF. As DNA, the CDR3 is TGTGCCAGCAGCTTCGCCGGGGGGAGAAACACCATATATTTT. Filled out from reference TRBV5-4 and TRBJ1-3, the complete variable domain reads ETGVTQSPTHLIKTRGQQVTLRCSSQSGHNTVSWYQQALGQGPQFIFQYYREEENGRGNFPPRFSGLQFPNYSSELNVNALELDDSALYLCASSFAGGRNTIYFGEGSWLTVV.

The rearrangement links TRBV19 to TRBJ1-5, with D maybe TRBD1 (6 bases). Trimming took off 9 bases at V and 0 bases at J, with 15 bases between the two ends. The CDR3 is 15 residues long. The germline CDR1 and CDR2 sequences are LNHDA and SQIVND (reference sequence). The CDR3 region has the DNA TGTGCCAGCTCTTTGGACAGCTATAGCAATCAGCCCCAGCATTTT. Amino acids: CASSLDSYSNQPQHF.

The rearrangement joins TRBV4-2 to TRBJ2-1; 13 bases line up with TRBD2. Germline V gene lookup returns CDR1 LGHNA and CDR2 YNFKEQ. CDR3 size: 22 residues. The J segment lost 6 bases and the V segment lost 0 bases, leaving 20 bases of the junction unmatched. CDR3 coding DNA: TGTGCCAGCAGCCAAGAAGGCGCGGATTTCCCGATAGGACTAGCGGGGGTCAATGAGCAGTTCTTC. As protein: CASSQEGADFPIGLAGVNEQFF.

The chain uses TRBV11-1 and TRBJ2-5; TRBD1 matches 11 bases. This CDR3 comprises 16 residues. J was trimmed by 5 bases and V by 5 bases; bases with no gene match: 10. Per germline, CDR1 SGHAT and CDR2 FQDESV (reference sequence). CDR3 loop: CASSDGQGAQRETQYF. CDR3 in DNA: TGTGCCAGCAGCGATGGACAGGGGGCGCAACGGGAGACCCAGTACTTC.

J is TRBJ1-1 and V is TRBV27; a possible D gene is TRBD1 (5 bases). There are 13 residues in the CDR3. Germline V lookup: CDR1 MNHEY, CDR2 SMNVEV (reference sequence). V was trimmed by 4 bases and J by 5 bases, leaving 11 bases between them. The CDR3 DNA reads TGTGCCAGCAGTTCAGGGTGGTTAACTGAAGCTTTCTTT. This gives the protein CASSSGWLTEAFF.